These 12 T cell receptor beta chains came from one sample sequenced in a study of cytomegalovirus exposure and HLA in healthy donors (dated by TCRdb to about 2017). The library was generated by the immunoSEQ multiplex PCR assay. This immuneACCESS table, as held by TCRdb, lists in-frame sequences with V and J called but not all clones. Of the missing ones, under half trace to an unresolved V gene in checked studies; the others have no known cause. A total of about 200,000 clones appear in this sample, just over 85% of them only once. The ten largest clones add up to 2.9% of the sample. Sequencing was performed on PBMCs. These receptors all come from a woman under 30 in good health and CMV-seronegative.

J is TRBJ1-1 and V is TRBV6-5; D gene ambiguous. V lost 1 base to trimming and J lost 1 base, with 13 bases between them. From germline, CDR1 is MNHEY and CDR2 SVGAGI. The CDR3 sequence is 16 residues long. The DNA for the CDR3 is TGTGCCAGCAGTTACTGGCCCGATGAGGGGAACACTGAAGCTTTCTTT. This gives the protein CASSYWPDEGNTEAFF.

The chain uses TRBV5-1 and TRBJ1-2, with no clear D. Per germline, CDR1 SGHRS and CDR2 YFSETQ. The CDR3 length is 15 residues. The V and J ends lost 1 base and 3 bases respectively, with 13 bases between them. This CDR3 is CASSLSGRNDYGYTF. CDR3 bases: TGCGCCAGCAGCTTGTCTGGCAGAAATGACTATGGCTACACCTTC.

V and J are TRBV2 and TRBJ1-1; unclear D gene. V was shortened by 6 bases and J by 4 bases, with 15 bases between the two germline ends. The CDR3 has 14 residues. The germline V gene has CDR1 SNHLY and CDR2 FYNNEI. The CDR3 here is CASSQSVQVTEAFF. The CDR3 coding sequence is TGTGCCAGCAGCCAAAGTGTTCAGGTCACTGAAGCTTTCTTT. The full variable domain, with the rest looked up from reference TRBV2 and TRBJ1-1, is EPEVTQTPSHQVTQMGQEVILRCVPISNHLYFYWYRQILGQKVEFLVSFYNNEISEKSEIFDDQFSVERPDGSNFTLKIRSTKLEDSAMYFCASSQSVQVTEAFFGQGTRLTVV.

Only a few counts were recorded for this clone. The chain is built from TRBV7-6 and TRBJ2-7, with a possible D match to TRBD1 (6 bases). Trimming stripped 5 bases from V and 2 bases from J, with 16 bases between. CDR1 is SGHVS and CDR2 is FNYEAQ in the germline V gene. The CDR3 is made up of 15 amino acids. CDR3 loop: CASSPHTEGAYEQYF. DNA for the CDR3: TGTGCCAGCAGCCCCCACACCGAGGGGGCCTACGAGCAGTACTTC.

CDR3 coding DNA: TGCAGCGTTGTTCCCCGGGACAGAAGGGAGGAGCAGTACTTC. It is translated as CSVVPRDRREEQYF. The rearrangement links TRBV29-1 to TRBJ2-7, with TRBD1 matching over 7 bases. The ends lost 4 bases at V and 7 bases at J; junction bases unmatched: 13. The CDR3 length is 14 residues. Germline V gene sequence: CDR1 SQVTM, CDR2 ANQGSEA.

The gene calls are TRBV28 and TRBJ2-7; 12 nucleotides match TRBD2. Germline V lookup: CDR1 MDHEN, CDR2 SYDVKM. Germline trimming cut 5 bases from V and 6 bases from J; bases unmatched to any gene: 14. This CDR3 spans 17 amino acids. CDR3 residues: CASSNKHLAGGPFEQYF. CDR3 coding DNA: TGTGCCAGCAGTAACAAACATCTAGCGGGAGGGCCCTTCGAGCAGTACTTC.

The chain joins TRBV29-1 to TRBJ1-2; 7 bases are a match to TRBD1. The V gene's germline CDR1 is SQVTM and CDR2 ANQGSEA. J lost 4 bases, V lost 4 bases, and 6 bases had no gene match. The length of the CDR3 is 13 residues. The CDR3 region has the DNA TGCAGCGTTGTTTTAGGGACAGTCTATGGCTACACCTTC. Residues: CSVVLGTVYGYTF.

The V call is TRBV7-8, the J call TRBJ1-5, with TRBD1 matching over 7 bases. Losses at the gene ends were 2 bases for V and 3 bases for J; bases not matched to a gene: 19. The CDR3 is made up of 20 amino acids. Germline CDR1 and CDR2: SGHVS and FQNEAQ. CDR3: CASSLFSSPGQAKNNQPQHF. The CDR3 DNA follows: TGTGCCAGCAGCTTATTTTCCTCTCCCGGACAGGCGAAAAACAATCAGCCCCAGCATTTT.

The chain is built from TRBV7-9 and TRBJ1-2; a weak D match, TRBD1 (6 bases). V was shortened by 1 base and J by 5 bases, with 14 bases between the two germline ends. CDR1 and CDR2 (germline): SEHNR, FQNEAQ (reference sequence). This CDR3 spans 15 amino acids. CDR3 bases: TGTGCCAGCAGCTTAGTCGGAGCAGGGGAATATGGCTACACCTTC. This gives the protein CASSLVGAGEYGYTF.

The chain links TRBV5-6 to TRBJ1-1; perhaps TRBD1 as D (5 bases). The CDR3 contains 15 residues. Germline assignment: CDR1 SGHDT and CDR2 YYEEEE. V was trimmed by 0 bases and J by 1 base, leaving 10 bases between them. CDR3 residues: CASSLAGGKNTEAFF. The CDR3 DNA follows: TGTGCCAGCAGCTTGGCTGGGGGGAAGAACACTGAAGCTTTCTTT.

The chain recombines TRBV2 with TRBJ2-3, with 12 bases that match TRBD2. The CDR3 consists of 16 residues. The V gene's germline CDR1 is SNHLY and CDR2 FYNNEI. J lost 5 bases, V lost 5 bases, and 8 bases had no gene match. CDR3 residues: CASSYLAGGRQDTQYF. The CDR3 DNA sequence: TGTGCCAGCAGTTACCTAGCGGGAGGGCGGCAAGATACGCAGTATTTT.

This sequence joins TRBV20-1 and TRBJ2-7; no firm D call. Germline lookup yields CDR1 DFQATT and CDR2 SNEGSKA (reference sequence). The V end lost 3 bases, the J end lost 2 bases, and 5 bases lay between the germline ends. The CDR3 contains 11 residues. CDR3 in amino acids: CSASSTYEQYF. The DNA of the CDR3 is TGCAGTGCTAGCAGTACCTACGAGCAGTACTTC.